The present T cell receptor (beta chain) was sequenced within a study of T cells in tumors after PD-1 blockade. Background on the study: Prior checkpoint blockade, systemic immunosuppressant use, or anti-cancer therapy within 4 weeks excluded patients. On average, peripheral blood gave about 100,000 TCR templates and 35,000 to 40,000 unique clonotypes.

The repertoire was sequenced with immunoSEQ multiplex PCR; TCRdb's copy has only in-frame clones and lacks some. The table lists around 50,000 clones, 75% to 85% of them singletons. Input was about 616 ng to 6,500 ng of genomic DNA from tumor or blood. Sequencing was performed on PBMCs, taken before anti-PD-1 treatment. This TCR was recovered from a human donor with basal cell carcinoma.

The CDR3: CATSDPGLADTQYF. The CDR3 DNA is TGTGCCACCAGTGATCCCGGACTAGCGGATACGCAGTATTTT. The chain carries TRBV24-1 and TRBJ2-3; TRBD2 matches at 9 bases. The V gene's germline CDR1 is KGHDR and CDR2 SFDVKD. This CDR3 has 14 residues. J was trimmed by 6 bases and V by 3 bases; bases with no gene match: 3.